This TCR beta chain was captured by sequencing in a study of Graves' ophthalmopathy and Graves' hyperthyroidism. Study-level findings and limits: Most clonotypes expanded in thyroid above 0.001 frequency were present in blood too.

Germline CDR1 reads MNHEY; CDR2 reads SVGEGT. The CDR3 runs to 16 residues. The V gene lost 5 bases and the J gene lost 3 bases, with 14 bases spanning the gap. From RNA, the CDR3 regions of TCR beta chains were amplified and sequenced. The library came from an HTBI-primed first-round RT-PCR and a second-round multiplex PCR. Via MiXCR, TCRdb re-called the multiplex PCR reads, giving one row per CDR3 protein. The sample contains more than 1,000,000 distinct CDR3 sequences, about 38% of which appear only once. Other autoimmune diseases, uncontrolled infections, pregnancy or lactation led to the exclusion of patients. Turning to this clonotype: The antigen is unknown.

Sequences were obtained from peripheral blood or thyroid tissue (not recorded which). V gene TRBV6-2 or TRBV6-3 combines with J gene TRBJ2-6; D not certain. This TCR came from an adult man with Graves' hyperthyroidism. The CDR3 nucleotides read TGTGCCAGCAGTCTACTACAGTTTATTGGGGCCAACGTCCTGACTTTC. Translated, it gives CASSLLQFIGANVLTF.